This T cell receptor (beta chain) was identified in a study of T cell changes during pregnancy in multiple sclerosis. Sequencing was performed with immunoSEQ multiplex PCR; in TCRdb, only in-frame clones are kept and a portion is missing. The sample lists 79,000 or so clones; around 93% were seen once. The sequencing here drew on peripheral blood, taken in the first trimester of pregnancy. The sequence came from a female donor in good health, enrolled as a control in a pregnancy study.

CDR3 sequence reads: CSVSWQSGEKLFF. In DNA, the CDR3 is TGCAGCGTTTCGTGGCAGTCAGGCGAAAAACTGTTTTTT. This chain joins TRBV29-1 and TRBJ1-4; no clear D. The germline V and J ends were trimmed by 5 bases and 8 bases, with 15 bases remaining between them. The CDR3 is made up of 13 amino acids. The germline gives CDR1 SQVTM, CDR2 ANQGSEA. Filled out from reference TRBV29-1 and TRBJ1-4, the complete variable domain reads SAVISQKPSRDICQRGTSLTIQCQVDSQVTMMFWYRQQPGQSLTLIATANQGSEATYESGFVIDKFPISRPNLTFSTLTVSNMSPEDSSIYLCSVSWQSGEKLFFGSGTQLSVL.